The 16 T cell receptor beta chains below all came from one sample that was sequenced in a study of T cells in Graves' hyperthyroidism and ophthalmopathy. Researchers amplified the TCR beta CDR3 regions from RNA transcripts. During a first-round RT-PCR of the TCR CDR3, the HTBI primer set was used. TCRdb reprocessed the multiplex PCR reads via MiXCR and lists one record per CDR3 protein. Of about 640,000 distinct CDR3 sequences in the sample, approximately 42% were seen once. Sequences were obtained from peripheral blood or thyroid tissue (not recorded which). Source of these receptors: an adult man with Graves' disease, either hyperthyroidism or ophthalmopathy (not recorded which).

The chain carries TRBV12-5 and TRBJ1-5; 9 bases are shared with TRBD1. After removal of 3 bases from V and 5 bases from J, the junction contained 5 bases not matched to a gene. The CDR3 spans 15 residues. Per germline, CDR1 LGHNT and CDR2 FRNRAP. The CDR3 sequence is CASGLGGQGHQPQHF. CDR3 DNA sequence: TGTGCTAGTGGTTTAGGGGGACAGGGTCATCAGCCCCAGCATTTT.

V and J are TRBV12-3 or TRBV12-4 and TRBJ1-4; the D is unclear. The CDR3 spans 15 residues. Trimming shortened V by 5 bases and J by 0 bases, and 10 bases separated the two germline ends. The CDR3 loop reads CASSHSLATNEKLFF. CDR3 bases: TGTGCCAGCAGTCACAGTCTTGCAACTAATGAAAAACTGTTTTTT.

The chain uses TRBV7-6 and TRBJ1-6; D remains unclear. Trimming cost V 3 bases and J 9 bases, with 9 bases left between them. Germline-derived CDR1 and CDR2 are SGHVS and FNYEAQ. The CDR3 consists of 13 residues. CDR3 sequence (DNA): TGTGCCAGCAGCTTGGGAGGGCTTTCACCCCTCCACTTT. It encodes CASSLGGLSPLHF.

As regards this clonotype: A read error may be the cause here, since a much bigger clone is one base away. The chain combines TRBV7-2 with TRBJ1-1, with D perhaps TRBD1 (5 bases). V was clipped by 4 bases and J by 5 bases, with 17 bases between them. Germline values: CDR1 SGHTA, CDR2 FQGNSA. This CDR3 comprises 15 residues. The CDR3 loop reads CTSSSHLGHNTEAFF. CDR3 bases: TGTACCAGCAGCTCACACCTGGGGCATAATACTGAAGCTTTCTTT. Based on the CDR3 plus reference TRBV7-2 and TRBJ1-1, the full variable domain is GAGVSQSPSNKVTEKGKDVELRCDPISGHTALYWYRQSLGQGLEFLIYFQGNSAPDKSGLPSDRFSAERTGGSVSTLTIQRTQQEDSAVYLCTSSSHLGHNTEAFFGQGTRLTVV.

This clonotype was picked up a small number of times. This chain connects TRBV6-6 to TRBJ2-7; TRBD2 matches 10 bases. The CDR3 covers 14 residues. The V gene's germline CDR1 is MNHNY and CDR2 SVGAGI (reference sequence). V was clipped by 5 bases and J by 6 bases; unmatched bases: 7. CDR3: CASSPLAGVAEQYF. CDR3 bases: TGTGCCAGCAGTCCTCTAGCGGGAGTGGCCGAGCAGTACTTC.

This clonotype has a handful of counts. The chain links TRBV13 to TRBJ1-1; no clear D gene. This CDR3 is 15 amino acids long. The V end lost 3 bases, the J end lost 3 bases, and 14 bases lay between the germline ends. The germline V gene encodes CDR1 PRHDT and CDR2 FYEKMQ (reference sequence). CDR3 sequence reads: CASSLVERRYTEAFF. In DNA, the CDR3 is TGTGCCAGCAGCTTGGTAGAGAGGCGGTACACTGAAGCTTTCTTT.

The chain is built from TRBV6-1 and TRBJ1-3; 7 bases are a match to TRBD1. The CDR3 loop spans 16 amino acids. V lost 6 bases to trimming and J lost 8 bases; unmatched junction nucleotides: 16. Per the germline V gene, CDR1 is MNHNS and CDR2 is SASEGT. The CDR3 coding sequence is TGTGCCAGCAGATCTACAGGGGAGAGGCGCGGCTACACCATATATTTT. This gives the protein CASRSTGERRGYTIYF.

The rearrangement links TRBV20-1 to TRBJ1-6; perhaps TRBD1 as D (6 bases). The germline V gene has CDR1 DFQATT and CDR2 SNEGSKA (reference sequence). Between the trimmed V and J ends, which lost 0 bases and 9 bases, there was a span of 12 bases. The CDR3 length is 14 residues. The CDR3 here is CSAREEGGFSPLHF. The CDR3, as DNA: TGCAGTGCTAGAGAGGAGGGGGGTTTTTCACCCCTCCACTTT.

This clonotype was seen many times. The CDR3 reads CSVEGQGGHEQYF. The CDR3 bases are TGCAGCGTTGAGGGTCAGGGAGGCCACGAGCAGTACTTC. The chain couples TRBV29-1 to TRBJ2-7, with D perhaps matching TRBD2 (6 bases). The length of the CDR3 is 13 residues. CDR1 is SQVTM, CDR2 ANQGSEA, per germline. Trimming took 3 bases from V and 5 from J, leaving 14 bases between them.

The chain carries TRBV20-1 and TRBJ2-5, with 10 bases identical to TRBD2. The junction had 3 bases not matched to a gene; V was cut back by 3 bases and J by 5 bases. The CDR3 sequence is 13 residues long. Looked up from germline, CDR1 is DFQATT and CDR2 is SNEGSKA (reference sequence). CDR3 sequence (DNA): TGCAGTGCTAGGGGGACTAGCGATGAGACCCAGTACTTC. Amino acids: CSARGTSDETQYF.

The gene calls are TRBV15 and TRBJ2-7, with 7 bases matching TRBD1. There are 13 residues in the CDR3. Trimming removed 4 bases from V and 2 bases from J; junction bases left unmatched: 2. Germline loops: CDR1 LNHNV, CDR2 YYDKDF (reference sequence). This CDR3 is CATSNRGTYEQYF. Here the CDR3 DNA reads TGTGCCACCAGCAACAGGGGAACCTACGAGCAGTACTTC.

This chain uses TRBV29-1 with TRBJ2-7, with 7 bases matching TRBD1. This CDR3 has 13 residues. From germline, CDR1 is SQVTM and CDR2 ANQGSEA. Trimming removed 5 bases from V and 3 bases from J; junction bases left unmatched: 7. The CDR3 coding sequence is TGCAGCGTTAACAGGGGAGCGAGCTACGAGCAGTACTTC. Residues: CSVNRGASYEQYF.

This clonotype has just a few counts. The CDR3 loop reads CASKRPGRQVNQPQHF. The CDR3 DNA reads as TGTGCCAGCAAAAGACCGGGACGCCAGGTCAATCAGCCCCAGCATTTT. The chain couples TRBV12-3 or TRBV12-4 to TRBJ1-5, with D perhaps TRBD1 (5 bases). This CDR3 region has 16 residues. V lost 7 bases, J lost 3 bases, and 19 bases lay in between.

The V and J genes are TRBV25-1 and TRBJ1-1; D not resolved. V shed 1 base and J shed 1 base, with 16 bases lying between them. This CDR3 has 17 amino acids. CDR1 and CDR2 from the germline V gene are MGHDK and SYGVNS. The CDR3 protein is CASSEWLGGRRNTEAFF. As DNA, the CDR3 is TGTGCCAGCAGTGAATGGTTAGGCGGCAGGAGGAACACTGAAGCTTTCTTT. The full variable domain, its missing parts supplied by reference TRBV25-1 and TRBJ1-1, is EADIYQTPRYLVIGTGKKITLECSQTMGHDKMYWYQQDPGMELHLIHYSYGVNSTEKGDLSSESTVSRIRTEHFPLTLESARPSHTSQYLCASSEWLGGRRNTEAFFGQGTRLTVV.

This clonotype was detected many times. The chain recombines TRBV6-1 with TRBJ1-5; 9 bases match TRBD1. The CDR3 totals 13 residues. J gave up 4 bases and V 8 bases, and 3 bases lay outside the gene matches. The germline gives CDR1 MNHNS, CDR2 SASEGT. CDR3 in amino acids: CASGDRANQPQHF. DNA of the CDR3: TGTGCCAGCGGGGACAGGGCGAATCAGCCCCAGCATTTT.

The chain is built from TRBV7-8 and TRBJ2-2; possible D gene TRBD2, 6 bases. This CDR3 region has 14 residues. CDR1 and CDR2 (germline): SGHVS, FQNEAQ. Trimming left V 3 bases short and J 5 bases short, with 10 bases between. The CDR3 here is CASSLAGTTGELFF. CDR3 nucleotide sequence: TGTGCCAGCAGCTTGGCGGGGACGACCGGGGAGCTGTTTTTT.